This is a list of T cell receptor beta chains from one sample in a study of cytomegalovirus exposure and HLA in healthy donors. Assay: immunoSEQ multiplex PCR; the TCRdb copy retains only in-frame clones and omits some. The data contain roughly 110,000 clones, more than 65% of them singletons. Material for sequencing was PBMCs. The origin of the receptors is a woman in her 30s in good health and CMV-seronegative. Each CDR3 is given with its conserved first and last residue. The D gene is left open where the match is weak. Size tells how often a clone was seen (once, few, many) or the class of an expanded clone, and some rows leave it out.

abundance,j_gene,d_gene,v_gene,CDR3aa,CDR3nt
.,TRBJ1-3,.,TRBV11-2,CASTKRGVISGNTIYF,TGTGCCAGCACCAAACGGGGGGTGATCTCTGGAAACACCATATATTTT
.,TRBJ1-2,.,TRBV10-2,CASRTVSDGYTF,TGCGCCAGCAGGACAGTTTCCGATGGCTACACCTTC
.,TRBJ1-1,TRBD1,TRBV19,CASSSLGQGARAEAFF,TGTGCCAGTAGTTCCCTGGGACAGGGGGCTCGCGCTGAAGCTTTCTTT
few,TRBJ1-4,.,TRBV30,CAWSPDKKLFF,TGTGCCTGGAGTCCGGACAAAAAACTGTTTTTT
.,TRBJ1-1,.,TRBV18,CASSPPNRENTEAFF,TGTGCCAGCTCACCGCCGAACAGGGAGAACACTGAAGCTTTCTTT
.,TRBJ1-2,.,TRBV4-3,CASSQDQAVEGATYGYTF,TGCGCCAGCAGCCAAGATCAAGCAGTGGAGGGTGCAACCTATGGCTACACCTTC
.,TRBJ2-1,.,TRBV19,CASTIGVYNEQFF,TGTGCCAGTACCATCGGAGTTTACAATGAGCAGTTCTTC
.,TRBJ2-2,.,TRBV27,CAVAGELFF,TGTGCCGTCGCCGGGGAGCTGTTTTTT
few,TRBJ2-7,.,TRBV6-5,CASSYFQGGSYEQYF,TGTGCCAGCAGTTACTTTCAGGGGGGTTCCTACGAGCAGTACTTC
.,TRBJ2-7,TRBD1,TRBV10-2,CASSQGDFYEQYF,TGCGCCAGCAGTCAGGGGGATTTCTACGAGCAGTACTTC
.,TRBJ1-2,.,TRBV15,CATSRVRDGYTF,TGTGCCACCAGCAGAGTGAGGGATGGCTACACCTTC
.,TRBJ2-7,TRBD2,TRBV5-1,CASSLGTGGLAGVYEQYF,TGCGCCAGCAGCTTGGGGACGGGGGGACTAGCGGGAGTGTACGAGCAGTACTTC
.,TRBJ1-1,.,TRBV7-9,CASSFTTEAFF,TGTGCCAGCAGCTTTACTACTGAAGCTTTCTTT
.,TRBJ1-1,TRBD1,TRBV6-6,CASSYTTGMNTEAFF,TGTGCCAGCAGTTACACGACAGGGATGAACACTGAAGCTTTCTTT
.,TRBJ2-5,.,TRBV18,CASSPPSLSETQYF,TGTGCCAGCTCACCACCGTCTCTGTCAGAGACCCAGTACTTC
few,TRBJ2-1,TRBD1,TRBV10-1,CATQKQGAGNEQFF,TGCGCCACCCAAAAACAGGGGGCAGGCAATGAGCAGTTCTTC
once,TRBJ1-1,.,TRBV27,CASSVLSTYTEAFF,TGTGCCAGCAGCGTTCTTAGCACCTACACTGAAGCTTTCTTT
.,TRBJ2-7,TRBD2,TRBV30,CAWTSGTSGYEQYF,TGTGCCTGGACCAGCGGGACTAGCGGCTACGAGCAGTACTTC
few,TRBJ2-1,.,TRBV9,CASSVAHRVAYNEQFF,TGTGCCAGCAGCGTAGCTCACAGGGTTGCTTACAATGAGCAGTTCTTC
.,TRBJ1-4,TRBD1,TRBV6-6,CASRFGTENEKLFF,TGTGCCAGCAGGTTCGGGACAGAGAATGAAAAACTGTTTTTT
once,TRBJ1-2,.,TRBV6-5,CASSYAGDLGTGYTF,TGTGCCAGCAGTTACGCAGGGGACCTTGGCACGGGCTACACCTTC
.,TRBJ1-2,.,TRBV18,CASSIFREASNYGYTF,TGTGCCAGCTCAATCTTTAGGGAGGCATCGAACTATGGCTACACCTTC
.,TRBJ2-1,TRBD2,TRBV30,CAWGSGVAGPNEQFF,TGTGCCTGGGGAAGCGGCGTAGCGGGACCCAATGAGCAGTTCTTC
.,TRBJ1-2,TRBD1,TRBV7-9,CASSVTGGSYGYTF,TGTGCCAGCAGCGTTACAGGGGGGAGCTATGGCTACACCTTC
.,TRBJ2-7,.,TRBV7-9,CASSLGIQGMSEQYF,TGTGCCAGCAGCTTAGGGATACAGGGAATGAGCGAGCAGTACTTC
.,TRBJ2-1,.,TRBV19,CASSITNNNNEQFF,TGTGCCAGTAGTATTACAAACAACAACAATGAGCAGTTCTTC
.,TRBJ1-2,.,TRBV6-1,CATSETVYGYTF,TGTGCCACCTCGGAGACGGTCTATGGCTACACCTTC
.,TRBJ1-3,.,TRBV9,CASRPGGAGNTIYF,TGTGCCAGCAGACCTGGGGGCGCTGGAAACACCATATATTTT
.,TRBJ2-2,TRBD2,TRBV6-5,CASGPGGPPGELFF,TGTGCCAGTGGCCCGGGAGGGCCCCCCGGGGAGCTGTTTTTT
.,TRBJ1-5,.,TRBV6-5,CASSIGGGPQHF,TGTGCCAGCAGTATCGGGGGGGGACCCCAGCATTTT
once,TRBJ1-2,.,TRBV5-1,CASSFAANYGYTF,TGCGCCAGCAGCTTCGCAGCTAACTATGGCTACACCTTC
few,TRBJ2-5,.,TRBV5-1,CASSLEGGKTQYF,TGCGCCAGCAGCTTGGAGGGGGGGAAGACCCAGTACTTC
few,TRBJ1-2,.,TRBV7-9,CASSSYRGAGGYTF,TGTGCCAGCAGCTCTTACCGGGGGGCTGGGGGCTACACCTTC
.,TRBJ1-1,TRBD1,TRBV4-3,CASRDRDASESEAFF,TGCGCCAGCAGGGACAGGGATGCTTCGGAGTCTGAAGCTTTCTTT
many,TRBJ2-1,.,TRBV6-5,CASSYETKLFF,TGTGCCAGCAGTTACGAGACTAAGCTGTTCTTC
.,TRBJ1-4,.,TRBV6-5,CASSYNTFTTNEKLFF,TGTGCCAGCAGTTACAATACATTTACAACTAATGAAAAACTGTTTTTT
.,TRBJ1-3,.,TRBV5-1,CASRKGQPSSGNTIYF,TGCGCCAGCCGAAAAGGACAGCCCAGCTCTGGAAACACCATATATTTT
few,TRBJ1-5,TRBD1,TRBV5-6,CASSLGTGNQPQHF,TGTGCCAGCAGCTTAGGGACAGGGAATCAGCCCCAGCATTTT
.,TRBJ2-2,TRBD2,TRBV11-3,CASSLVLADTGELFF,TGTGCCAGCAGCTTAGTTCTAGCGGACACCGGGGAGCTGTTTTTT
few,TRBJ1-2,TRBD1,TRBV6-6,CASSPRTGEGYTF,TGTGCCAGCAGTCCCCGGACAGGAGAAGGCTACACCTTC
.,TRBJ2-3,TRBD1,TRBV29-1,CSIRGDRGLYTSTDTQYF,TGCAGCATCCGTGGGGACAGGGGTTTGTATACTAGCACAGATACGCAGTATTTT
once,TRBJ1-1,.,TRBV9,CASSGQRNTEAFF,TGTGCCAGCAGCGGACAGAGGAACACTGAAGCTTTCTTT
once,TRBJ1-2,TRBD1,TRBV2,CASSEPTGRRLEDGYTF,TGTGCCAGCAGTGAACCGACAGGGCGGAGACTGGAGGATGGCTACACCTTC
once,TRBJ2-1,.,TRBV29-1,CSVVAREQFF,TGCAGCGTTGTGGCCAGAGAGCAGTTCTTC
.,TRBJ2-7,.,TRBV7-6,CASSLNAQGYEQYF,TGTGCCAGCAGCTTAAATGCCCAGGGGTACGAGCAGTACTTC
.,TRBJ2-5,.,TRBV21-1,CAITRGILCQETQYF,TGTGCCATCACCAGGGGGATTCTTTGTCAAGAGACCCAGTACTTC
once,TRBJ2-2,TRBD1,TRBV6-5,CASTRTGDFTGELFF,TGTGCCAGCACCCGGACAGGGGACTTCACCGGGGAGCTGTTTTTT
.,TRBJ2-1,.,TRBV9,CASSSLAWGEQFF,TGTGCCAGCAGCTCCCTAGCGTGGGGTGAGCAGTTCTTC